These 20 T cell receptor beta chains came from one sample sequenced in a study of T cell repertoires in Merkel cell carcinoma. Sequencing was performed with immunoSEQ multiplex PCR; in TCRdb, only in-frame clones are kept and a portion is missing. The repertoire holds about 14,000 clones, with 65% to 85% as singletons. Sequencing was performed on tumor tissue. The receptors were sampled from an adult with Merkel cell carcinoma.

The chain recombines TRBV6-5 with TRBJ1-2; no clear D gene. With 4 bases removed from V and 4 bases from J, the gap between germline ends came to 1 base. In germline, CDR1 is MNHEY, CDR2 SVGAGI. The CDR3 covers 10 residues. CDR3 in DNA: TGTGCCAGCAGTTCCTATGGCTACACCTTC. Amino acid sequence: CASSSYGYTF.

The CDR3 DNA sequence: TGTGCCAGCTCACCTAATACGAACTACGAGCAGTACTTC. Protein product: CASSPNTNYEQYF. This chain uses TRBV18 with TRBJ2-7; D remains unclear. From germline, CDR1 is KGHSH and CDR2 LQKENI. CDR3 length: 13 amino acids. V lost 3 bases and J 3 bases, leaving 9 bases between the germline ends.

For the CDR3, the DNA is TGTGCCAGTAGTATAGGGGGACCGGGCGGCTACACCTTC. It translates to CASSIGGPGGYTF. This chain connects TRBV19 to TRBJ1-2, with a tentative D call TRBD1 (5 bases). The CDR3 has 13 residues. V lost 1 base, J lost 8 bases, and 11 bases lay in between. Germline assignment: CDR1 LNHDA and CDR2 SQIVND (reference sequence).

This clone was found once. The V gene is TRBV29-1, the J gene TRBJ1-3, with no clear D. The CDR3 sequence is 11 residues long. Trimming removed 3 bases from V and 4 bases from J, with 4 bases in between. Germline V gene lookup returns CDR1 SQVTM and CDR2 ANQGSEA. CDR3 in DNA: TGCAGCGTTGAGTTGGGAAACACCATATATTTT. This encodes CSVELGNTIYF.

The chain uses TRBV27 and TRBJ2-3, with a weak D call TRBD2 (6 bases). Trimming removed 7 bases from V and 4 bases from J, with 18 bases in between. Per the germline V gene, CDR1 is MNHEY and CDR2 is SMNVEV (reference sequence). The CDR3 runs 15 residues. The CDR3: CASMDWGVSADTQYF. The CDR3 bases are TGTGCCAGCATGGACTGGGGGGTTAGCGCAGATACGCAGTATTTT.

This chain joins TRBV12-3 or TRBV12-4 and TRBJ1-1; D is unclear. The CDR3 contains 13 residues. V dropped 4 bases and J dropped 6 bases, with 12 bases sitting between them. The CDR3 reads CASSSTTEAEAFF. CDR3 in DNA: TGTGCCAGCAGTTCCACCACCGAGGCTGAAGCTTTCTTT.

This clone was seen a single time. V is TRBV25-1 and J is TRBJ2-3; the match to TRBD1 covers 9 bases. In germline, CDR1 is MGHDK, CDR2 SYGVNS. This CDR3 contains 16 residues. V gave up 3 bases and J gave up 5 bases; unmatched junction bases: 9. CDR3 in DNA: TGTGCCAGCAGTGATATAACAGGGGGCGTGGGAGATACGCAGTATTTT. It codes for CASSDITGGVGDTQYF.

The rearrangement joins TRBV11-1 to TRBJ2-5, with 8 bases fitting TRBD1. The V and J ends lost 5 bases and 4 bases, in that order; junction bases with no gene match: 9. There are 15 residues in the CDR3. The germline gives CDR1 SGHAT, CDR2 FQDESV (reference sequence). The CDR3 DNA reads as TGTGCCAGCAGCGCGGGGACAGGACCGGGAGAGACCCAGTACTTC. The encoded protein is CASSAGTGPGETQYF.

The CDR3 region has the DNA TGTGCCAGCAGCCAAGCGGAGGGTGGGACCCAGTACTTC. Amino acids: CASSQAEGGTQYF. The chain combines TRBV14 with TRBJ2-5; D perhaps matches TRBD2 (6 bases). The V end was cut by 1 base, the J end by 7 bases, with 10 bases between. Germline V gene lookup returns CDR1 SGHDN and CDR2 FVKESK. The length of the CDR3 is 13 residues.

The chain recombines TRBV30 with TRBJ1-5; D remains unclear. V lost 2 bases and J lost 0, with 5 bases in between. The CDR3 has 13 residues. Germline-derived CDR1 and CDR2 are GTSNPN and SVGIG (reference sequence). The CDR3 is CAWSTDSNQPQHF. The CDR3 nucleotides read TGTGCCTGGAGTACAGATAGCAATCAGCCCCAGCATTTT.

The rearrangement uses TRBV7-3 and TRBJ2-3, with D tentatively TRBD2 (6 bases). Trimming stripped 3 bases from V and 4 bases from J, with 11 bases between. Looked up from germline, CDR1 is SGHTA and CDR2 is FQGTGA. The CDR3 is made up of 14 amino acids. The CDR3 DNA is TGTGCCAGCAGCTTTTCGGGGGTCGCAGATACGCAGTATTTT. Its protein is CASSFSGVADTQYF.

The gene calls are TRBV29-1 and TRBJ1-1; 8 nucleotides align to TRBD1. Germline CDR1 SQVTM, CDR2 ANQGSEA. CDR3 length: 12 residues. With 5 bases clipped from V and 7 bases from J, the junction kept 6 bases outside the gene matches. CDR3 protein: CSVPTGGGEAFF. CDR3 coding DNA: TGCAGCGTTCCAACAGGGGGTGGTGAAGCTTTCTTT.

The genes are TRBV6-5 and TRBJ1-4, with no clear D. Trimming took off 6 bases at V and 6 bases at J, with 14 bases between the two ends. The CDR3 has 14 amino acids. Looked up from germline, CDR1 is MNHEY and CDR2 is SVGAGI. The CDR3 bases are TGTGCCAGCAGGAAAGGAGGAGGAGATGAAAAACTGTTTTTT. Its translation: CASRKGGGDEKLFF.

V is TRBV12-3 or TRBV12-4 and J is TRBJ1-2; D gene unclear. The length of the CDR3 is 12 residues. V lost 1 base, J lost 4 bases, and 4 bases lay in between. CDR3 sequence reads: CASSLVSYGYTF. CDR3 nucleotides: TGTGCCAGCAGTTTAGTCAGCTATGGCTACACCTTC.

This clone appeared a single time. The chain joins TRBV30 to TRBJ1-2; D unresolved. The CDR3 has 13 residues. Deletions cut 0 bases from V and 7 bases from J, with 12 bases between. CDR1 and CDR2 (germline): GTSNPN, SVGIG (reference sequence). The CDR3 sequence: CAWSVKTGSGYTF. CDR3 sequence (DNA): TGTGCCTGGAGTGTAAAGACGGGGTCTGGCTACACCTTC. The full variable domain, its missing parts supplied by reference TRBV30 and TRBJ1-2, is SQTIHQWPATLVQPVGSPLSLECTVEGTSNPNLYWYRQAAGRGLQLLFYSVGIGQISSEVPQNLSASRPQDRQFILSSKKLLLSDSGFYLCAWSVKTGSGYTFGSGTRLTVV.

Only one count was recorded for this clone. This sequence joins TRBV19 and TRBJ2-1; the D gene is possibly TRBD2 (6 bases). Germline CDR1 is LNHDA and CDR2 is SQIVND (reference sequence). The CDR3 runs 13 residues. V was clipped by 1 base and J by 7 bases, with 8 bases between them. The CDR3 protein is CASSIVLANEQFF. CDR3 DNA: TGTGCCAGTAGTATAGTACTAGCTAATGAGCAGTTCTTC.

The chain uses TRBV7-8 and TRBJ2-4; either TRBD1 or TRBD2 may fit D (5 bases each). The germline V and J ends were trimmed by 3 bases and 6 bases, with 9 bases remaining between them. From germline, CDR1 is SGHVS and CDR2 FQNEAQ. This CDR3 is 13 amino acids long. CDR3 sequence reads: CASSFSGANIQYF. The CDR3 DNA reads TGTGCCAGCAGCTTTTCCGGGGCAAACATTCAGTACTTC.

The chain couples TRBV7-3 to TRBJ2-3; 13 nucleotides line up with TRBD2. Germline loops: CDR1 SGHTA, CDR2 FQGTGA. The J segment lost 4 bases and the V segment lost 5 bases, leaving 6 bases of the junction unmatched. The CDR3 has 16 residues. This chain's CDR3 is CASSLTSGGLADTQYF. CDR3 nucleotide sequence: TGTGCCAGCAGCCTGACTAGCGGGGGGCTGGCAGATACGCAGTATTTT.

The chain is built from TRBV28 and TRBJ1-1, with TRBD1 as a possible D gene (5 bases). Germline CDR1 reads MDHEN; CDR2 reads SYDVKM. CDR3 length equals 12 residues. The ends were cut back, 5 bases at V and 3 bases at J, with 7 bases in the middle. The CDR3 reads CASSGGDTEAFF. CDR3 bases: TGTGCCAGCAGTGGAGGGGACACTGAAGCTTTCTTT.

The chain recombines TRBV27 with TRBJ2-7, with D unresolved. The germline V gene has CDR1 MNHEY and CDR2 SMNVEV (reference sequence). The CDR3 consists of 13 residues. Trimming removed 2 bases from V and 0 bases from J, with 5 bases in between. The CDR3 region has the DNA TGTGCCAGCAGTTTAGGTGACTCCTACGAGCAGTACTTC. Amino acid sequence: CASSLGDSYEQYF.